Below, one TCR beta chain is given with its context. No antigen is known for it. Per-nucleotide qualities are absent, and no much larger clonotype sits a single base away. The receptor library was made with the immunoSEQ multiplex PCR assay. TCRdb took this table from immuneACCESS and kept in-frame rearrangements with V and J called. Such tables lack part of the clones; where checked against another copy, unresolved V genes explain under half of the gap, and the rest is unexplained. This sample comprises fewer than 90,000 clones, approximately 90% of them detected only once. Together, the top ten hold 1.9% of the sample. The germline V gene (reference sequence) specifies LNHDA as CDR1 and SQIVND as CDR2. The junction shows trimming of 1 base on V and 8 bases on J, and the gene matches do not reach 4 bases of it. CDR3 length: 15 amino acids, cysteine to phenylalanine. Left in the record is the CDR3 DNA by itself, 45 bases read in frame from the first base.

This sample stems from a study of control samples from healthy donors and cancer patients (TCRdb year 2020). The source of this sequence is a woman aged 60-75 years with head and neck cancer. The sequence is built from TRBV19 and TRBJ2-1, with 11 bases in between that match TRBD2. Material for sequencing was PBMCs. The DNA sequence is TGTGCCAGTAGTATAGCTAGCGGGAGGCTTGATGAGCAGTTCTTC. Translated, it reads CASSIASGRLDEQFF. Outside the CDR3, residues come from the reference TRBV19 and TRBJ2-1 proteins, so the full variable domain is: DGGITQSPKYLFRKEGQNVTLSCEQNLNHDAMYWYRQDPGQGLRLIYYSQIVNDFQKGDIAEGYSVSREKKESFPLTVTSAQKNPTAFYLCASSIASGRLDEQFFGPGTRLTVL.